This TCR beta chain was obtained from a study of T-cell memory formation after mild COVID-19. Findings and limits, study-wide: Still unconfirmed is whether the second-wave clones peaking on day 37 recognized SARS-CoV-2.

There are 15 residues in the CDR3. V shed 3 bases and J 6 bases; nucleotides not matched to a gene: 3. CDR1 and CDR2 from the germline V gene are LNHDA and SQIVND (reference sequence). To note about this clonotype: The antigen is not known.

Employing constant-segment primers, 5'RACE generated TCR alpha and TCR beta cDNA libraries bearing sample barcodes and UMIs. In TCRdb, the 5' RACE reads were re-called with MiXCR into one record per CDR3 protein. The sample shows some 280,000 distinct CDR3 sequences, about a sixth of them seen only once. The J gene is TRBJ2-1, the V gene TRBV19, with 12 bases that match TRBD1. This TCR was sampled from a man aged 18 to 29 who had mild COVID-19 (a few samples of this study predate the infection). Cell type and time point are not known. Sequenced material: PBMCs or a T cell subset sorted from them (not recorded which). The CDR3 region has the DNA TGTGCCAGTAGTATCGGGACAGGGGGCCTCAATGAGCAGTTCTTC. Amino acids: CASSIGTGGLNEQFF. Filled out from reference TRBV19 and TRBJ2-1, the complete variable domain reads DGGITQSPKYLFRKEGQNVTLSCEQNLNHDAMYWYRQDPGQGLRLIYYSQIVNDFQKGDIAEGYSVSREKKESFPLTVTSAQKNPTAFYLCASSIGTGGLNEQFFGPGTRLTVL.